This record looks at one TCR beta chain sequence and its context. Most PBMC samples had approximately 500 ng input DNA in six replicates. Profiled with immunoSEQ multiplex PCR; TCRdb holds only in-frame clones, not every one. The data contain just over 65,000 clones, approximately 84% of them singletons. CDR3 length: 16 amino acids. Germline V gene data show CDR1 as SGHNT and CDR2 as YYREEE (reference sequence). After removal of 0 bases from V and 5 bases from J, the junction contained 5 bases not matched to a gene. This specimen comes from a study of neoadjuvant anti-PD-1 for oral cavity cancer. Looking at the study overall: Patients mostly received three to four biweekly nivolumab doses at 3 mg/kg before surgery. Patients without progression got a fourth dose around day 43.

This sample's time point: after neoadjuvant nivolumab, at surgical resection. The clonotype was recovered from a person between 40 and 85 years old with oral cavity squamous cell carcinoma. V usage is TRBV5-4 and J usage is TRBJ2-3, with 11 bases aligning to TRBD2. The sequences come from PBMCs, collected after nivolumab (anti-PD-1) treatment. The CDR3 region is CASSLGSGTSGDTQYF. As DNA, the CDR3 is TGTGCCAGCAGCTTGGGCTCTGGGACTAGCGGAGATACGCAGTATTTT.